The rows below give T cell receptor beta chains drawn from one sample of a study of OX40 agonist ivuxolimab in advanced cancers. Here immunoSEQ multiplex PCR was the method, and the copy in TCRdb shows in-frame clones only, minus some. The sample has roughly 60,000 clones, approximately 84% seen once. The sequenced sample was CD4+ or CD8+ T cells sorted from blood, obtained in a trial of the OX40 agonist ivuxolimab. The receptors shown here come from an adult with an advanced solid tumor such as melanoma, head and neck, liver or kidney cancer. CDR3s include the opening cysteine and the closing phenylalanine or tryptophan. Fields, in order: V gene, D gene, clone size, J gene, CDR3 protein, CDR3 DNA. A D gene is named only where the DNA matches it firmly. The size of a clone is reported for some rows only, either as once, few or many, or as a class for expanded clones.

v_gene: TRBV27
d_gene: NA
abundance: once
j_gene: TRBJ2-7
CDR3aa: CASSSQSTGLGEQYF
CDR3nt: TGTGCCAGCAGTTCCCAAAGTACAGGGTTGGGTGAGCAGTACTTC

v_gene: TRBV7-6
d_gene: NA
abundance: NA
j_gene: TRBJ2-7
CDR3aa: CASSDMVEQYF
CDR3nt: TGTGCCAGCAGTGATATGGTCGAGCAGTACTTC

v_gene: TRBV4-3
d_gene: TRBD2
abundance: NA
j_gene: TRBJ2-7
CDR3aa: CASSQDSGRAEQYF
CDR3nt: TGCGCCAGCAGCCAAGATAGCGGGAGGGCCGAGCAGTACTTC

v_gene: TRBV5-4
d_gene: TRBD1
abundance: once
j_gene: TRBJ2-5
CDR3aa: CASSSEGQVQETQYF
CDR3nt: TGTGCCAGCAGCTCAGAGGGACAGGTACAAGAGACCCAGTACTTC

v_gene: TRBV7-2
d_gene: TRBD1
abundance: NA
j_gene: TRBJ1-4
CDR3aa: CASSLAGQGDNEKLFF
CDR3nt: TGTGCCAGCAGCTTAGCGGGACAGGGCGATAATGAAAAACTGTTTTTT

v_gene: TRBV11-3
d_gene: TRBD1
abundance: NA
j_gene: TRBJ2-5
CDR3aa: CASSFWVADRGKQETQYF
CDR3nt: TGTGCCAGCAGCTTCTGGGTCGCAGACAGGGGGAAACAAGAGACCCAGTACTTC

v_gene: TRBV9
d_gene: TRBD1
abundance: NA
j_gene: TRBJ2-6
CDR3aa: CASSAGTGFSSGANVLTF
CDR3nt: TGTGCCAGCAGTGCCGGGACAGGGTTTTCTTCTGGGGCCAACGTCCTGACTTTC

v_gene: TRBV15
d_gene: NA
abundance: few
j_gene: TRBJ2-1
CDR3aa: CATSRWPNEQFF
CDR3nt: TGTGCCACCAGCAGATGGCCGAATGAGCAGTTCTTC

v_gene: TRBV2
d_gene: NA
abundance: NA
j_gene: TRBJ2-2
CDR3aa: CASSGRAEINTGELFF
CDR3nt: TGTGCCAGCAGTGGGCGGGCTGAAATTAACACCGGGGAGCTGTTTTTT

v_gene: TRBV7-3
d_gene: NA
abundance: NA
j_gene: TRBJ1-2
CDR3aa: CASSSPRGYGYTF
CDR3nt: TGTGCCAGCAGCTCCCCGCGGGGCTATGGCTACACCTTC

v_gene: TRBV28
d_gene: TRBD2
abundance: once
j_gene: TRBJ2-1
CDR3aa: CASSFSLTSGDYNEQFF
CDR3nt: TGTGCCAGCAGTTTTTCCCTCACTAGCGGAGATTACAATGAGCAGTTCTTC

v_gene: TRBV19
d_gene: NA
abundance: NA
j_gene: TRBJ2-4
CDR3aa: CASTVGGWNIQYF
CDR3nt: TGTGCCAGTACCGTGGGGGGATGGAACATTCAGTACTTC

v_gene: TRBV5-3
d_gene: NA
abundance: NA
j_gene: TRBJ2-2
CDR3aa: CARSLGEARDISSGNTGELFF
CDR3nt: TGTGCCAGAAGCTTGGGAGAGGCCCGGGACATCTCGTCGGGGAACACCGGGGAGCTGTTTTTT

v_gene: TRBV28
d_gene: NA
abundance: NA
j_gene: TRBJ1-1
CDR3aa: CASTLEDTEAFF
CDR3nt: TGTGCCAGCACCCTAGAAGACACTGAAGCTTTCTTT

v_gene: TRBV15
d_gene: NA
abundance: few
j_gene: TRBJ2-7
CDR3aa: CATSRAGTHEQYF
CDR3nt: TGTGCCACCAGCAGAGCGGGTACCCACGAGCAGTACTTC

v_gene: TRBV6-5
d_gene: NA
abundance: NA
j_gene: TRBJ2-1
CDR3aa: CASSYTGLEDEQFF
CDR3nt: TGTGCCAGCAGTTATACGGGTTTGGAGGATGAGCAGTTCTTC

v_gene: TRBV2
d_gene: TRBD2
abundance: few
j_gene: TRBJ2-1
CDR3aa: CASSVLAGGSEQFF
CDR3nt: TGTGCCAGCAGTGTACTAGCGGGAGGTAGTGAGCAGTTCTTC

v_gene: TRBV18
d_gene: NA
abundance: once
j_gene: TRBJ2-7
CDR3aa: CASSPDLGGANEQYF
CDR3nt: TGTGCCAGCTCACCAGATCTTGGGGGGGCCAACGAGCAGTACTTC

v_gene: TRBV4-2
d_gene: NA
abundance: NA
j_gene: TRBJ1-4
CDR3aa: CASSQRGRSMGGTNEKLFF
CDR3nt: TGTGCCAGCAGCCAGCGCGGACGGTCAATGGGGGGAACTAATGAAAAACTGTTTTTT

v_gene: TRBV20-1
d_gene: NA
abundance: NA
j_gene: TRBJ2-2
CDR3aa: CSARDTGELFF
CDR3nt: TGCAGTGCTAGAGACACCGGGGAGCTGTTTTTT

v_gene: TRBV6-1
d_gene: TRBD2
abundance: NA
j_gene: TRBJ2-1
CDR3aa: CASSVAGSSYNEQFF
CDR3nt: TGTGCCAGCAGTGTAGCGGGGAGCTCCTACAATGAGCAGTTCTTC

v_gene: TRBV7-2
d_gene: NA
abundance: NA
j_gene: TRBJ2-5
CDR3aa: CASSRKSGEETQYF
CDR3nt: TGTGCCAGCAGCCGCAAGTCAGGAGAAGAGACCCAGTACTTC

v_gene: TRBV5-1
d_gene: NA
abundance: NA
j_gene: TRBJ2-1
CDR3aa: CASSSNTRGTEAYNEQFF
CDR3nt: TGCGCCAGCAGCTCCAATACCCGCGGGACAGAAGCCTACAATGAGCAGTTCTTC

v_gene: TRBV7-9
d_gene: NA
abundance: once
j_gene: TRBJ2-1
CDR3aa: CASSYSRNEQFF
CDR3nt: TGTGCCAGCAGCTACTCTAGAAATGAGCAGTTCTTC

v_gene: TRBV7-8
d_gene: NA
abundance: few
j_gene: TRBJ2-7
CDR3aa: CASSLGRSYEQYF
CDR3nt: TGTGCCAGCAGCTTAGGCAGGTCCTACGAGCAGTACTTC

v_gene: TRBV11-2
d_gene: NA
abundance: NA
j_gene: TRBJ2-4
CDR3aa: CASSSRDPKNIQYF
CDR3nt: TGTGCCAGCAGTTCCCGGGACCCTAAAAACATTCAGTACTTC

v_gene: TRBV5-1
d_gene: NA
abundance: once
j_gene: TRBJ2-3
CDR3aa: CASSLELDTQYF
CDR3nt: TGCGCCAGCAGCTTGGAGTTAGATACGCAGTATTTT

v_gene: TRBV13
d_gene: NA
abundance: NA
j_gene: TRBJ2-7
CDR3aa: CASSFLSRNEQYF
CDR3nt: TGTGCCAGCAGCTTCTTGTCCCGGAACGAGCAGTACTTC

v_gene: TRBV5-1
d_gene: TRBD2
abundance: NA
j_gene: TRBJ2-5
CDR3aa: CASSLIAGVQETQYF
CDR3nt: TGCGCCAGCAGCTTAATAGCGGGAGTGCAAGAGACCCAGTACTTC

v_gene: TRBV2
d_gene: NA
abundance: NA
j_gene: TRBJ1-4
CDR3aa: CASSQAREKLFF
CDR3nt: TGTGCCAGCAGTCAAGCTCGGGAAAAACTGTTTTTT

v_gene: TRBV7-2
d_gene: NA
abundance: NA
j_gene: TRBJ1-2
CDR3aa: CASSLGAGYTF
CDR3nt: TGTGCCAGCAGCTTAGGGGCTGGCTACACCTTC

v_gene: TRBV28
d_gene: NA
abundance: NA
j_gene: TRBJ2-1
CDR3aa: CASSTGSEHNEQFF
CDR3nt: TGTGCCAGCAGCACAGGGTCCGAGCACAATGAGCAGTTCTTC

v_gene: TRBV14
d_gene: NA
abundance: NA
j_gene: TRBJ2-3
CDR3aa: CASSQDRGDTQYF
CDR3nt: TGTGCCAGCAGCCAAGATCGAGGGGATACGCAGTATTTT

v_gene: TRBV2
d_gene: NA
abundance: NA
j_gene: TRBJ2-1
CDR3aa: CASSEGVLAAYNEQFF
CDR3nt: TGTGCCAGCAGTGAAGGGGTTCTAGCAGCCTACAATGAGCAGTTCTTC

v_gene: TRBV28
d_gene: TRBD1
abundance: NA
j_gene: TRBJ1-5
CDR3aa: CASRLRQGGEQRQPQHF
CDR3nt: TGTGCCAGCAGGCTCAGACAGGGGGGTGAACAAAGACAGCCCCAGCATTTT

v_gene: TRBV6-5
d_gene: TRBD2
abundance: NA
j_gene: TRBJ2-1
CDR3aa: CASSSGASGSYNEQFF
CDR3nt: TGTGCCAGCAGTTCCGGGGCTAGCGGGAGTTACAATGAGCAGTTCTTC

v_gene: TRBV19
d_gene: TRBD2
abundance: NA
j_gene: TRBJ2-1
CDR3aa: CASSILAGELYNEQFF
CDR3nt: TGTGCCAGTAGTATCCTAGCGGGGGAACTCTACAATGAGCAGTTCTTC

v_gene: TRBV18
d_gene: NA
abundance: NA
j_gene: TRBJ1-1
CDR3aa: CASSPTQAGTEAFF
CDR3nt: TGTGCCAGCTCACCTACCCAGGCTGGGACTGAAGCTTTCTTT

v_gene: TRBV19
d_gene: TRBD2
abundance: NA
j_gene: TRBJ2-3
CDR3aa: CASSQGTSGPTDTQYF
CDR3nt: TGTGCCAGTAGTCAAGGGACTAGCGGGCCGACAGATACGCAGTATTTT

v_gene: TRBV4-1
d_gene: TRBD1
abundance: NA
j_gene: TRBJ2-4
CDR3aa: CASSPRGQNIQYF
CDR3nt: TGCGCCAGCAGCCCTAGGGGGCAAAACATTCAGTACTTC

v_gene: TRBV5-1
d_gene: TRBD1
abundance: few
j_gene: TRBJ2-7
CDR3aa: CASSPQTGGYEQYF
CDR3nt: TGCGCCAGCAGCCCTCAGACAGGGGGCTACGAGCAGTACTTC

v_gene: TRBV5-6
d_gene: NA
abundance: NA
j_gene: TRBJ1-1
CDR3aa: CASTESSSAPEAFF
CDR3nt: TGTGCCAGCACCGAAAGTTCCTCGGCCCCTGAAGCTTTCTTT

v_gene: TRBV19
d_gene: TRBD2
abundance: NA
j_gene: TRBJ2-7
CDR3aa: CASSFKGGSRYEQYF
CDR3nt: TGTGCCAGTAGTTTCAAAGGCGGGAGTCGCTACGAGCAGTACTTC

v_gene: TRBV4-2
d_gene: NA
abundance: NA
j_gene: TRBJ1-2
CDR3aa: CASSPPSLGGYTF
CDR3nt: TGTGCCAGCAGCCCTCCCTCCTTGGGGGGCTACACCTTC

v_gene: TRBV4-1
d_gene: TRBD1
abundance: NA
j_gene: TRBJ1-2
CDR3aa: CASSQPVRGRIYGYTF
CDR3nt: TGCGCCAGCAGCCAACCTGTCAGGGGGCGGATCTATGGCTACACCTTC

v_gene: TRBV30
d_gene: TRBD1
abundance: NA
j_gene: TRBJ2-1
CDR3aa: CAWRTGAGYEQFF
CDR3nt: TGTGCCTGGAGGACAGGGGCTGGTTATGAGCAGTTCTTC

v_gene: TRBV2
d_gene: NA
abundance: NA
j_gene: TRBJ2-7
CDR3aa: CASSGGSGIYSYEQYF
CDR3nt: TGTGCCAGCAGTGGGGGGTCCGGGATCTACTCCTACGAGCAGTACTTC

v_gene: TRBV7-9
d_gene: TRBD2
abundance: NA
j_gene: TRBJ2-1
CDR3aa: CASSLVAGTSGRYEQFF
CDR3nt: TGTGCCAGCAGCTTAGTGGCCGGGACTAGCGGGAGGTATGAGCAGTTCTTC

v_gene: TRBV2
d_gene: TRBD1
abundance: NA
j_gene: TRBJ2-3
CDR3aa: CASSVHRGDAQYF
CDR3nt: TGTGCCAGCAGTGTTCACAGGGGGGACGCGCAGTATTTT

v_gene: TRBV9
d_gene: NA
abundance: NA
j_gene: TRBJ2-5
CDR3aa: CASSGLLAEGYETQYF
CDR3nt: TGTGCCAGCAGCGGACTCTTAGCGGAAGGGTATGAGACCCAGTACTTC

v_gene: TRBV6-5
d_gene: TRBD1
abundance: NA
j_gene: TRBJ1-6
CDR3aa: CASSYTSGTGGSPLHF
CDR3nt: TGTGCCAGCAGTTACACATCCGGGACAGGGGGCTCACCCCTCCACTTT

v_gene: TRBV10-1
d_gene: TRBD2
abundance: NA
j_gene: TRBJ2-2
CDR3aa: CASRGLAGLETQRNTGELFF
CDR3nt: TGCGCCAGCCGTGGACTAGCGGGATTAGAAACGCAAAGAAACACCGGGGAGCTGTTTTTT

v_gene: TRBV18
d_gene: NA
abundance: NA
j_gene: TRBJ2-5
CDR3aa: CASSPQYQETQYF
CDR3nt: TGTGCCAGCTCACCACAGTACCAAGAGACCCAGTACTTC

v_gene: TRBV20-1
d_gene: NA
abundance: NA
j_gene: TRBJ2-4
CDR3aa: CSARDQNIQYF
CDR3nt: TGCAGTGCCCGTGACCAAAACATTCAGTACTTC

v_gene: TRBV6-5
d_gene: NA
abundance: NA
j_gene: TRBJ1-5
CDR3aa: CASRLGPYSNQPQHF
CDR3nt: TGTGCCAGCAGACTAGGGCCTTATAGCAATCAGCCCCAGCATTTT

v_gene: TRBV7-2
d_gene: NA
abundance: NA
j_gene: TRBJ2-1
CDR3aa: CASSRRSYNEQFF
CDR3nt: TGTGCCAGCAGCCGACGGTCATACAATGAGCAGTTCTTC

v_gene: TRBV7-9
d_gene: TRBD1
abundance: NA
j_gene: TRBJ2-1
CDR3aa: CASSPWTGSYNEQFF
CDR3nt: TGTGCCAGCAGCCCGTGGACAGGCAGTTACAATGAGCAGTTCTTC

v_gene: TRBV28
d_gene: NA
abundance: NA
j_gene: TRBJ2-5
CDR3aa: CASSRQIQETQYF
CDR3nt: TGTGCCAGCAGCCGCCAAATCCAAGAGACCCAGTACTTC

v_gene: TRBV4-1
d_gene: TRBD2
abundance: few
j_gene: TRBJ2-2
CDR3aa: CASSQVAGVITGELFF
CDR3nt: TGCGCCAGCAGCCAAGTAGCGGGAGTGATCACCGGGGAGCTGTTTTTT